The 21 T cell receptor beta chains below were found in one sample sequenced in a study of beta chain features in type 1 diabetes. Study results and caveats: Shortening of TCRB CDR3s, moderate but significant, appeared in all four CD4+ subsets of Type 1 diabetes patients.

Their antigens are not known. Expressed TCRB transcripts were sequenced after all isolated RNA was converted to cDNA. Produced via immunoSEQ multiplex PCR; TCRdb's table is partial and in-frame only. This sample carries more than 150,000 clones, 9% of them seen once, and the ten largest clones take 0.7%. The sequencing input was central memory CD4+ T cells from blood. These receptors came from a woman aged 30 to 39 with type 1 diabetes.

In this sample, this clone turned up a few times. V is TRBV25-1 and J is TRBJ1-2; 8 bases agree with TRBD1. The germline CDR1 and CDR2 sequences are MGHDK and SYGVNS. This CDR3 spans 13 amino acids. With 5 bases clipped from V and 8 bases from J, the junction kept 7 bases outside the gene matches. Here the CDR3 reads CASSRTGTRGYTF. Here the CDR3 DNA reads TGTGCCAGCAGTAGGACAGGGACGCGGGGCTACACCTTC.

V and J are TRBV2 and TRBJ1-2; 8 bases are shared with TRBD1. Germline CDR1 reads SNHLY; CDR2 reads FYNNEI. V gave up 7 bases and J gave up 7 bases; unmatched junction bases: 11. The CDR3 has 14 amino acids. The CDR3 bases are TGTGCCAGCATCGACGGACAGGGCCTAGGTGGCTACACCTTC. Translating it yields CASIDGQGLGGYTF.

The CDR3 reads CASSRGTLRNTEAFF. Here the CDR3 DNA reads TGTGCCAGCAGCCGAGGGACACTTCGGAACACTGAAGCTTTCTTT. V usage is TRBV7-9 and J usage is TRBJ1-1, with a weak D call TRBD1 (6 bases). The V gene lost 5 bases and the J gene lost 1 base, with 14 bases spanning the gap. This CDR3 spans 15 amino acids. Germline V gene data show CDR1 as SEHNR and CDR2 as FQNEAQ (reference sequence).

The rearrangement uses TRBV25-1 and TRBJ2-5; TRBD2 matches 8 bases. The CDR3 loop spans 17 amino acids. The germline V gene encodes CDR1 MGHDK and CDR2 SYGVNS. V lost 7 bases and J lost 4; bases outside the gene matches: 17. The CDR3: CASTGSFAGRAGETQYF. The CDR3 nucleotides read TGTGCCAGCACGGGTTCATTTGCCGGGAGGGCGGGAGAGACCCAGTACTTC.

The chain joins TRBV6-5 to TRBJ2-7; possibly TRBD1 for D (6 bases). Trimming removed 5 bases from V and 0 bases from J, with 14 bases in between. The CDR3 is 15 amino acids. Germline-derived CDR1 and CDR2 are MNHEY and SVGAGI. The CDR3 nucleotides are TGTGCCAGCAGTCGGCTCTCAGGGGACTCCTACGAGCAGTACTTC. Translated, it gives CASSRLSGDSYEQYF.

This clone turned up a few times. V and J are TRBV15 and TRBJ2-7; 8 positions agree with TRBD1. The V and J ends lost 8 bases and 3 bases, in that order; junction bases with no gene match: 0. In germline, CDR1 is LNHNV, CDR2 YYDKDF (reference sequence). This CDR3 is built from 11 residues. CDR3 coding DNA: TGTGCCACCGGGACAGGCTACGAGCAGTACTTC. Translated: CATGTGYEQYF.

This chain connects TRBV18 to TRBJ2-7, with D perhaps TRBD1 (6 bases). Trimming pared 2 bases from V and 6 bases from J, leaving 14 bases between. This CDR3 has 14 residues. Germline V gene data show CDR1 as KGHSH and CDR2 as LQKENI. In DNA, the CDR3 is TGTGCCAGCTCACCAGATGCAGGGGCGGCCGAGCAGTACTTC. Translating it yields CASSPDAGAAEQYF.

This clone was observed a handful of times. One junction end disagrees with the germline gene, perhaps due to a read error. The chain combines TRBV7-7 with TRBJ2-7; 8 bases are a match to TRBD2. This CDR3 contains 14 residues. Germline V gene data show CDR1 as SSHAT and CDR2 as FNYEAQ (reference sequence). CDR3: CASSLAGDSYEQYF. CDR3 coding DNA: TGTGCTAGCAGCCTAGCGGGCGACTCCTACGAGCAGTACTTC. Filled out from reference TRBV7-7 and TRBJ2-7, the complete variable domain reads GAGVSQSPRYKVTKRGQDVTLRCDPISSHATLYWYQQALGQGPEFLTYFNYEAQPDKSGLPSDRFSAERPEGSISTLTIQRTEQRDSAMYRCASSLAGDSYEQYFGPGTRLTVT.

The CDR3 sequence: CASSVTELTEAFF. The CDR3 DNA sequence: TGTGCCAGTAGTGTGACAGAATTGACTGAAGCTTTCTTT. The chain recombines TRBV19 with TRBJ1-1, with a possible D match to TRBD1 (5 bases). This CDR3 comprises 13 residues. V lost 5 bases, J lost 5 bases, and 12 bases lay in between. Germline lookup yields CDR1 LNHDA and CDR2 SQIVND (reference sequence). The full variable domain, completed using reference TRBV19 and TRBJ1-1, is DGGITQSPKYLFRKEGQNVTLSCEQNLNHDAMYWYRQDPGQGLRLIYYSQIVNDFQKGDIAEGYSVSREKKESFPLTVTSAQKNPTAFYLCASSVTELTEAFFGQGTRLTVV.

The rearrangement links TRBV19 to TRBJ2-1; possible D gene TRBD2, 5 bases. Trimming took off 3 bases at V and 3 bases at J, with 12 bases between the two ends. The CDR3 loop spans 15 amino acids. In germline, CDR1 is LNHDA, CDR2 SQIVND (reference sequence). In nucleotides, the CDR3 is TGTGCCAGTAGTATTGGAGGAAGGAACTACAATGAGCAGTTCTTC. Translating gives CASSIGGRNYNEQFF.

In the case of this clone: Other DNA sequences in this specimen translate into the identical CDR3. The J gene is TRBJ1-5, the V gene TRBV7-9; D is undetermined. Per germline, CDR1 SEHNR and CDR2 FQNEAQ (reference sequence). The V and J ends lost 2 bases and 5 bases respectively, with 7 bases between them. The length of the CDR3 is 13 residues. DNA for the CDR3: TGTGCCAGCAGCTTACAGGAGGATCAGCCCCAGCATTTT. Its translation: CASSLQEDQPQHF. Full variable domain (missing parts from reference TRBV7-9 and TRBJ1-5): DTGVSQNPRHKITKRGQNVTFRCDPISEHNRLYWYRQTLGQGPEFLTYFQNEAQLEKSRLLSDRFSAERPKGSFSTLEIQRTEQGDSAMYLCASSLQEDQPQHFGDGTRLSIL.

The sample holds a few counts of this clone. V and J are TRBV7-6 and TRBJ2-1; 12 nucleotides line up with TRBD1. V shed 2 bases and J 7 bases; nucleotides not matched to a gene: 9. The CDR3 has 17 residues. Germline V gene data show CDR1 as SGHVS and CDR2 as FNYEAQ. The CDR3 DNA follows: TGTGCCAGCAGCTTATGGCCCTCGGGACAGGGGGCAAATGAGCAGTTCTTC. Translation gives CASSLWPSGQGANEQFF.

This clone turned up a few times. V and J are TRBV15 and TRBJ1-2; 8 bases are shared with TRBD1. With 5 bases clipped from V and 2 bases from J, the junction kept 10 bases outside the gene matches. The length of the CDR3 is 16 residues. Germline CDR1 reads LNHNV; CDR2 reads YYDKDF (reference sequence). The CDR3 region has the DNA TGTGCCACCAGCGACCGCTGGACAGGGTTAAACTATGGCTACACCTTC. Translated, it gives CATSDRWTGLNYGYTF.

This clone was observed a handful of times. This chain links TRBV5-1 with TRBJ2-1; 12 bases fit TRBD2. CDR3 size: 16 residues. Germline lookup yields CDR1 SGHRS and CDR2 YFSETQ. The junction had 8 bases not matched to a gene; V was cut back by 5 bases and J by 5 bases. CDR3 sequence (DNA): TGCGCCAGCAGGCGCACCGGACTAGCGGGACACAATGAGCAGTTCTTC. It is translated as CASRRTGLAGHNEQFF.

About this clone itself: At the DNA level, this CDR3 is encoded by other sequences in the same sample as well. The chain couples TRBV5-1 to TRBJ2-2, with 9 nucleotides matching TRBD1. Germline lookup yields CDR1 SGHRS and CDR2 YFSETQ. The CDR3 has 14 residues. V trimming: 8 bases; J trimming: 6 bases; junction bases outside the gene matches: 8. The CDR3 loop reads CASSPGQGPGELFF. The CDR3 DNA reads as TGCGCCAGTTCGCCGGGACAGGGACCCGGGGAGCTGTTTTTT.

The chain uses TRBV7-6 and TRBJ2-7, with D tentatively TRBD2 (6 bases). Per germline, CDR1 SGHVS and CDR2 FNYEAQ. Trimming left V 0 bases short and J 6 bases short, with 9 bases between. The CDR3 extends over 13 amino acids. For the CDR3, the DNA is TGTGCCAGCAGCTTAGCGCAGGGAGGCGAGCAGTACTTC. This translates into CASSLAQGGEQYF.

The sample holds a few counts of this clone. The CDR3 DNA is TGTGCCAGCAGCTTTGGAAGCGGGCAAGAGACCCAGTACTTC. Amino acids: CASSFGSGQETQYF. V is TRBV5-6 and J is TRBJ2-5, with D maybe TRBD2 (6 bases). Germline CDR1 and CDR2: SGHDT and YYEEEE. V was shortened by 2 bases and J by 2 bases, with 10 bases between the two germline ends. The CDR3 is made up of 14 amino acids.

The chain has TRBV18 and TRBJ1-2, with 8 nucleotides matching TRBD1. Germline CDR1 KGHSH, CDR2 LQKENI. This CDR3 spans 15 amino acids. With V trimmed by 6 bases and J by 6 bases, 12 bases remained unmatched. The CDR3 loop is CASSRGQGSVDGYTF. In DNA form, the CDR3 reads TGTGCCAGCTCCCGAGGACAGGGCTCTGTGGATGGCTACACCTTC.

V usage is TRBV6-1 and J usage is TRBJ2-1, with TRBD2 identical over 9 bases. Germline V gene sequence: CDR1 MNHNS, CDR2 SASEGT. Trimming took 6 bases from V and 5 from J; bases not matched to a gene: 2. The CDR3 sequence is 13 residues long. CDR3 sequence: CASRRLADNEQFF. The CDR3 coding sequence is TGTGCCAGCAGGCGACTAGCGGACAATGAGCAGTTCTTC.

The rearrangement uses TRBV6-6 and TRBJ2-3; 12 nucleotides agree with TRBD2. Trimming took 2 bases from V and 6 from J; bases not matched to a gene: 3. CDR1 is MNHNY, CDR2 SVGAGI, per germline (reference sequence). The CDR3 is 15 residues long. CDR3 amino acids: CASSYSLAGGDTQYF. For the CDR3, the DNA is TGTGCCAGCAGTTACAGCCTAGCGGGAGGGGATACGCAGTATTTT.

This clone was detected ten times or more. The V and J genes are TRBV7-9 and TRBJ1-2; a possible D gene is TRBD1 (5 bases). Germline V gene data show CDR1 as SEHNR and CDR2 as FQNEAQ (reference sequence). Trimming took off 4 bases at V and 4 bases at J, with 13 bases between the two ends. The CDR3 extends over 14 amino acids. CDR3 DNA sequence: TGTGCCAGCAGCTACGGGGGGTTGGGCTATGGCTACACCTTC. This sequence encodes CASSYGGLGYGYTF.